This is a list of T cell receptor beta chains from one sample in a study of sequential checkpoint blockade in melanoma. Using immunoSEQ multiplex PCR, the repertoire was profiled, and TCRdb retains in-frame clones only, with some absent. The table lists some 13,000 clones, about two thirds of them singletons, with 30% to 35% in the top ten. This specimen was CD8+ T cells sorted from blood (inferred from file names), taken from a patient given nivolumab and ipilimumab in sequence. The receptors here all came from a human donor with melanoma. Both conserved end residues are part of each CDR3. Each record gives: clone size, V gene, J gene, D gene, CDR3 DNA, CDR3 protein. The D gene is left open where the match is weak. Clone size appears in some rows only: once, few, many, or a class for an expanded clone.

NA	TRBV6-5	TRBJ2-7	NA	TGTGCCAGCAGTAGGGGAGGCTACGAGCAGTACTTC	CASSRGGYEQYF
NA	TRBV11-3	TRBJ2-7	TRBD2	TGTGCCAGCAGCCAAGATGAAACCACTAGCGGGGGGTACGAGCAGTACTTC	CASSQDETTSGGYEQYF
few	TRBV7-9	TRBJ2-7	TRBD1	TGTGCCAGCAGCTGGACAGGGAACGAGCAGTACTTC	CASSWTGNEQYF
NA	TRBV10-3	TRBJ1-3	TRBD1	TGTGCCATCAGTGTTACAGGGGACTCGAGCTCTGGAAACACCATATATTTT	CAISVTGDSSSGNTIYF
NA	TRBV7-9	TRBJ1-2	NA	TGTGCCAGCAGCTTAACCCAAGGTCCAGGGCTCACCTTC	CASSLTQGPGLTF
NA	TRBV15	TRBJ2-7	NA	TGTGCCACCAGCAGAGTAGCTAGCGAACCCTACGAGCAGTACTTC	CATSRVASEPYEQYF
NA	TRBV10-3	TRBJ2-1	NA	TGTGCCATCAGTGAGTCGGGACTTCACAATGAGCAGTTCTTC	CAISESGLHNEQFF
NA	TRBV13	TRBJ2-1	TRBD2	TGTGCCAGCAGCCAAAGCGGGAGTAAGTACAATGAGCAGTTCTTC	CASSQSGSKYNEQFF
NA	TRBV7-8	TRBJ2-5	NA	TGTGCCAGCAGCCAGGGCGGGGGCCCTATTCGAGAGACCCAGTACTTC	CASSQGGGPIRETQYF
NA	TRBV5-5	TRBJ2-7	NA	TGTGCCAGCAGCTTCCAGGGGAATACCTACGAGCAGTACTTC	CASSFQGNTYEQYF
NA	TRBV6-1	TRBJ2-7	TRBD1	TGTGCCAGCAGTTCCGGGACAGGGGGTTGGGAGCAGTACTTC	CASSSGTGGWEQYF
few	TRBV6-5	TRBJ2-7	TRBD2	TGTGCCAGCAGTCAGCTAGCGGGGAGATCCTACGAGCAGTACTTC	CASSQLAGRSYEQYF
NA	TRBV10-3	TRBJ1-6	TRBD1	TGTGCCATCAGTGGGGACAGGTTAACCTCACCCCTCCACTTT	CAISGDRLTSPLHF
NA	TRBV29-1	TRBJ1-2	TRBD1	TGCAGCGTTCCGGACAGGGGAGCCCATGGCTACACCTTC	CSVPDRGAHGYTF
NA	TRBV27	TRBJ2-2	TRBD1	TGTGCCAGCAGCATTGGGACAGGGCTGTTTTTT	CASSIGTGLFF
NA	TRBV7-8	TRBJ2-3	TRBD2	TGTGCCAGCAGCCCCTATACTAGCGGGATAACAGATACGCAGTATTTT	CASSPYTSGITDTQYF
NA	TRBV9	TRBJ2-5	NA	TGTGCCAGCAGCGGGCAGGGAGGGACCCAGTACTTC	CASSGQGGTQYF
NA	TRBV27	TRBJ2-1	TRBD2	TGTGCCAGCACAGGGAGGGCGGGAAATGAGCAGTTCTTC	CASTGRAGNEQFF
few	TRBV6-6	TRBJ1-2	TRBD1	TGTGCCACCGACAGGGCGGGCTATGGCTACACCTTC	CATDRAGYGYTF
NA	TRBV7-2	TRBJ2-1	TRBD2	TGTGCCAGCAGCTTATCCCTAGCGGGAAATGAGCAGTTCTTC	CASSLSLAGNEQFF
NA	TRBV9	TRBJ2-1	TRBD2	TGTGCCAGCAGCGTAGGTGGGACTAGGGCCGATGAGCAGTTCTTC	CASSVGGTRADEQFF
NA	TRBV29-1	TRBJ2-1	TRBD2	TGCAGCGGTTTATTAGCGGGGGGTTCCTACAATGAGCAGTTCTTC	CSGLLAGGSYNEQFF
NA	TRBV9	TRBJ1-5	NA	TGTGCCAGCAGCGTAGGAATAGGGGCCCAGCATTTT	CASSVGIGAQHF
NA	TRBV9	TRBJ2-6	NA	TGTGCCAGCAGCCCCCCGGGACTCTGGGGGGGGGCCAACGTCCTGACTTTC	CASSPPGLWGGANVLTF
NA	TRBV19	TRBJ2-1	NA	TGTGCCAGTAGTCTATCCAGAGGCTCCTACAATGAGCAGTTCTTC	CASSLSRGSYNEQFF
NA	TRBV2	TRBJ1-2	NA	TGTGCCAGGACGGAGGAGTATAACTATGGCTACACCTTC	CARTEEYNYGYTF
NA	TRBV7-7	TRBJ1-1	NA	TGTGCTAGCAGCTTAGCTATCGGAGGTGAAGCTTTCTTT	CASSLAIGGEAFF
few	TRBV6-6	TRBJ1-1	NA	TGTGCCACCGAGGGGGGGGTTGAAGCTTTCTTT	CATEGGVEAFF
NA	TRBV6-6	TRBJ1-2	NA	TGTGCCAGCAGGACCGTAGGAGGCGACTATGGCTACACCTTC	CASRTVGGDYGYTF
NA	TRBV25-1	TRBJ1-2	TRBD1	TGTGCCAGCAGGGACAGGGGAAATGGCTACACCTTC	CASRDRGNGYTF
NA	TRBV12-5	TRBJ2-7	NA	TGTGCTAGTGGTTTGACTAGTCCCTACGAGCAGTACTTC	CASGLTSPYEQYF